This T cell receptor (beta chain) was captured in a study of Ad26.COV2.S vaccination and SARS-CoV-2 variants. Study as a whole: Among those in the COV1001 Ad26.COV2.S trial arm was the donor.

General observations from the study: Analytic work on TCR breadth and depth might have understated the full extent of total T cell responses. Once vaccination had occurred, spike-specific CD8+ and CD4+ T cell responses reportedly showed substantial breadth.

This clone has a handful of counts. Antigen unknown. This table comes from immunoSEQ multiplex PCR, and its TCRdb copy is limited to in-frame clones, with some not included. Among roughly 350,000 clones, roughly 90% were seen once, and the ten largest hold approximately 11%. The treatment here: over 15 received Ad26.COV2.S at low or high dose, single or two shots; roughly 5 received placebo; per-sample allocation not given. Collection of samples fell on day 63 after the first vaccine or placebo injection. An Ad26 vector that expressed Wuhan-strain SARS-CoV-2 spike constituted the vaccine. Germline trimming cut 6 bases from V and 4 bases from J; bases unmatched to any gene: 4. CDR3 length: 14 amino acids. The V gene's germline CDR1 is SNHLY and CDR2 FYNNEI.

The V and J genes are TRBV2 and TRBJ2-5; TRBD2 matches at 11 bases. This receptor was taken from a person between 18 and 65 years old who received the Ad26.COV2.S COVID-19 vaccine or a placebo. The sample consisted of peripheral blood, taken in a trial of Ad26.COV2.S vaccine versus placebo. CDR3 bases: TGTGCCAGCAGGGCTAGCGGGGGGTCAGAGACCCAGTACTTC. Its translation: CASRASGGSETQYF. Together with reference TRBV2 and TRBJ2-5, the CDR3 gives the full variable domain: EPEVTQTPSHQVTQMGQEVILRCVPISNHLYFYWYRQILGQKVEFLVSFYNNEISEKSEIFDDQFSVERPDGSNFTLKIRSTKLEDSAMYFCASRASGGSETQYFGPGTRLLVL.